This T cell receptor (beta chain) emerged from a study of T-cell memory formation after mild COVID-19. TCRdb processed the 5' RACE reads anew with MiXCR; each CDR3 protein has one entry. The table shows about 350,000 distinct CDR3 sequences, with about an eighth occurring only once. CDR1 is SGHRS and CDR2 is YFSETQ in the germline V gene. The CDR3 is 12 amino acids. With 2 bases removed from V and 7 bases from J, the gap between germline ends came to 6 bases. Sample: PBMCs or a T cell subset sorted from them (not recorded which). The receptor comes from a young man who had mild COVID-19 (a few samples of this study predate the infection). Cell type and time point are not known. This chain joins TRBV5-1 and TRBJ1-4; D call uncertain. The CDR3 here is CASSFLGEKLFF. For the CDR3, the DNA is TGCGCCAGCAGCTTTTTAGGTGAAAAACTGTTTTTT. Looking up the rest from reference TRBV5-1 and TRBJ1-4 gives the full variable domain: KAGVTQTPRYLIKTRGQQVTLSCSPISGHRSVSWYQQTPGQGLQFLFEYFSETQRNKGNFPGRFSGRQFSNSRSEMNVSTLELGDSALYLCASSFLGEKLFFGSGTQLSVL.